Below, one T cell receptor beta chain is given with its context. The antigen is not known. This entry comes from a study of cytomegalovirus exposure and HLA in healthy donors. Findings of the study overall: In a later analysis, HLA-associated TCR beta chains were more clonally expanded than equally common others. In a later analysis, an Asian-associated ancestry cluster reportedly showed fewer N-insertions than the approximately 700-donor mean. Researchers reported in a later analysis that a missense DCLRE1C variant was tied to TCR beta V- and J-gene trimming.

The PCR employed 60 Vbeta primers together with 13 Jbeta primers. Libraries were prepared by immunoSEQ multiplex PCR; TCRdb keeps only in-frame clonotypes and omits some of them. The sample shows about 170,000 clones, roughly 84% of them seen only once. The CDR3 length is 17 residues. The ends were cut back, 1 base at V and 13 bases at J, with 29 bases in the middle. CDR1 is SGHVS and CDR2 is FQNEAQ in the germline V gene. Healthy people donating bone marrow made up the donors. This TCR came from a male donor in good health and CMV-seronegative. The chain combines TRBV7-8 with TRBJ2-7; tentatively, D is TRBD1 (6 bases). The sample taken for sequencing was PBMCs. The DNA of the CDR3 is TGTGCCAGCAGCTTAGTTCCTACAGGGAGTGGAGGTGGAACCCCCTACTTC. Protein: CASSLVPTGSGGGTPYF. The full variable domain, rest sourced from reference TRBV7-8 and TRBJ2-7, is GAGVSQSPRYKVAKRGQDVALRCDPISGHVSLFWYQQALGQGPEFLTYFQNEAQLDKSGLPSDRFFAERPEGSVSTLKIQRTQQEDSAVYLCASSLVPTGSGGGTPYFGPGTRLTVT.